This T cell receptor beta chain was obtained from a study of shared clonotypes between healthy human individuals. Overall study findings and caveats: Sequencing of the sorted subsets was shown by rarefaction to be incomplete despite large depth.

Each PCR replicate from the sorted subsets contained 200 to 250 ng DNA, which is tens of thousands of T cell genomes. Method: immunoSEQ multiplex PCR; TCRdb's copy keeps in-frame clones and lacks some. Here the sample spans 1.5 million to 2.5 million clones, about 95% being singletons. On this clone: No antigen is known for it.

Cells designated naive CD8 were CD45RO-negative and were positively selected for CCR7, with terminally differentiated effector memory CD45RA+ cells excluded. None of the donors, who were healthy HIV-negative adults, had recently had acute infections or vaccinations. The CDR3 is 15 amino acids. The V and J ends lost 6 bases and 7 bases respectively, with 22 bases between them. Germline CDR1 and CDR2: MNHNY and SVGAGI (reference sequence). Sequencing was carried out using naive CD8+ T cells sorted from blood. The chain has TRBV6-6 and TRBJ2-7; tentatively, D is TRBD1 (6 bases). The sequence derives from a man aged 18-30 years in good health. This chain's CDR3 is CASSPLSAGAGEQYF. In DNA form, the CDR3 reads TGTGCCAGCAGCCCCCTCTCGGCAGGGGCTGGGGAGCAGTACTTC.